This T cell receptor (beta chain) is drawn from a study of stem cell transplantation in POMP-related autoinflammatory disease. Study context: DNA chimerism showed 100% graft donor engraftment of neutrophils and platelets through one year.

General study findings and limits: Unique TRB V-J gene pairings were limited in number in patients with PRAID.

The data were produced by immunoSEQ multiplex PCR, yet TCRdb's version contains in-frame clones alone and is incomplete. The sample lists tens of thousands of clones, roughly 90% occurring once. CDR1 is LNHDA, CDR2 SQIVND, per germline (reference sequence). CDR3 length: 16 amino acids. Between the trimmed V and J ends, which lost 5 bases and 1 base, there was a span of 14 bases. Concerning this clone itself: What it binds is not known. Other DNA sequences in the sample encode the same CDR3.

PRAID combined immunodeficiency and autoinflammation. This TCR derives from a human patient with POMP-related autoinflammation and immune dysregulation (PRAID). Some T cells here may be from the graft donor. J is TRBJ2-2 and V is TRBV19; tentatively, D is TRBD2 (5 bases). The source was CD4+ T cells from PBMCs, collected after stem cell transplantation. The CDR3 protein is CASSLPTGRNTGELFF. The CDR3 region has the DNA TGTGCCAGTAGTCTCCCGACGGGGAGGAACACCGGGGAGCTGTTTTTT. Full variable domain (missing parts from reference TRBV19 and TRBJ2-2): DGGITQSPKYLFRKEGQNVTLSCEQNLNHDAMYWYRQDPGQGLRLIYYSQIVNDFQKGDIAEGYSVSREKKESFPLTVTSAQKNPTAFYLCASSLPTGRNTGELFFGEGSRLTVL.